One sample yielded the 3 T cell receptor beta chains listed below, sequenced in a study of identical twins. TCRdb ran MiXCR on the 5' RACE reads and lists one entry per CDR3 protein. The table lists fewer than 500,000 distinct CDR3 sequences, roughly an eighth of them singletons, with approximately 1% in the top ten. The sample was also linked to a second study, of yellow fever vaccine responses in identical twins.

Sequencing was done on a sample of CD4+ T cells sorted from blood. These receptors all stem from a woman aged 18-35 years in good health.

The rearrangement uses TRBV6-1 and TRBJ1-5; 8 bases match TRBD1. Looked up from germline, CDR1 is MNHNS and CDR2 is SASEGT. J gave up 2 bases and V 6 bases, and 6 bases lay outside the gene matches. The CDR3 totals 15 residues. The CDR3: CASRPGTGGNQPQHF. The CDR3 bases are TGTGCCAGCAGACCTGGGACAGGCGGCAATCAGCCCCAGCATTTT.

This chain joins TRBV6-5 and TRBJ2-5, with D unresolved. The CDR3 has 15 residues. Between the trimmed V and J ends, which lost 2 bases and 2 bases, there was a span of 12 bases. Germline V gene lookup returns CDR1 MNHEY and CDR2 SVGAGI. For the CDR3, the DNA is TGTGCCAGCAGTTACAGAAGGGTTCTTCAAGAGACCCAGTACTTC. Translated, it gives CASSYRRVLQETQYF.

CDR3 region: CASSYNRVANYEQYF. In DNA form, the CDR3 reads TGTGCCAGCAGTTATAACAGGGTGGCGAACTACGAGCAGTACTTC. V gene TRBV6-2 or TRBV6-3 combines with J gene TRBJ2-7, with a weak D call TRBD1 (6 bases). Trimming shortened V by 3 bases and J by 3 bases, and 15 bases separated the two germline ends. The CDR3 totals 15 residues. Germline V gene data show CDR1 as MNHEY and CDR2 as SVGEGT.